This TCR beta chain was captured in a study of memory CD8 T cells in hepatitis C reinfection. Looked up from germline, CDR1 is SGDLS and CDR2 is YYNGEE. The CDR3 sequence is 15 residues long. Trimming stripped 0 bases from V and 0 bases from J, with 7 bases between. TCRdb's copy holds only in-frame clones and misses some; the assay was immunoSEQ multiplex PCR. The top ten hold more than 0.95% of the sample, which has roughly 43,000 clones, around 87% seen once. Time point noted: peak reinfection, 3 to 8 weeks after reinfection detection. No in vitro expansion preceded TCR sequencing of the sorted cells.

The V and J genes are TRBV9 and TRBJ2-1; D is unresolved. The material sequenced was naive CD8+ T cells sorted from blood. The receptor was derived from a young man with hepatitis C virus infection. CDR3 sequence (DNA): TGTGCCAGCAGCGTAGATCTAAGCTCCTACAATGAGCAGTTCTTC. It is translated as CASSVDLSSYNEQFF.